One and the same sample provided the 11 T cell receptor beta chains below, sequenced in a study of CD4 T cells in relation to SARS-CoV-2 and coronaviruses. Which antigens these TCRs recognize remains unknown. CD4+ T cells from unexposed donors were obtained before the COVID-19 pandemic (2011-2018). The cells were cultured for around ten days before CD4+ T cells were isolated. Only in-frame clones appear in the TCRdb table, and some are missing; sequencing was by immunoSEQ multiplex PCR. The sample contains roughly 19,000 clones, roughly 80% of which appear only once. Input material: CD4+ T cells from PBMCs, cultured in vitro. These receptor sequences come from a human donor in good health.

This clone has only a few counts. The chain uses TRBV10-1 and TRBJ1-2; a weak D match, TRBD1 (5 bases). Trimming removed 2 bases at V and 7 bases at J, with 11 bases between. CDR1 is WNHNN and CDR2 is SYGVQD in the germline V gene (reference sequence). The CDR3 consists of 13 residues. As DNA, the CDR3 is TGCGCCAGCAGTGAGAGCAGGGTCGGTGGCTACACCTTC. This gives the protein CASSESRVGGYTF.

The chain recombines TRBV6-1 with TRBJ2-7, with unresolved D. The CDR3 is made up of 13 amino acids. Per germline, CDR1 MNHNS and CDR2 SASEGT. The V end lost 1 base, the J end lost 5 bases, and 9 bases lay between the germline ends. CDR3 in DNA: TGTGCCAGCAGTGAAGGTGGAGCAGACGAGCAGTACTTC. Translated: CASSEGGADEQYF.

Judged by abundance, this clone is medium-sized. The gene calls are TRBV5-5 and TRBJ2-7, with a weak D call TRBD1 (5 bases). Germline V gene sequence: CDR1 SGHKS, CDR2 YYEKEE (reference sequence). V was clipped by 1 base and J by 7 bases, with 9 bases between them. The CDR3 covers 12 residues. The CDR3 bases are TGTGCCAGCAGCTTGACGGACATGGAGCAGTACTTC. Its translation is CASSLTDMEQYF.

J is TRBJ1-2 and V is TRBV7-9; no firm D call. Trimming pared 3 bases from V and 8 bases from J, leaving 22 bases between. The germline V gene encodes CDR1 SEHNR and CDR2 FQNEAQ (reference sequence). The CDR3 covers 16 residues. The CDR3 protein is CASSLSRVRREEGYTF. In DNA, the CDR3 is TGTGCCAGCAGCTTGTCGAGGGTCAGACGGGAAGAGGGCTACACCTTC.

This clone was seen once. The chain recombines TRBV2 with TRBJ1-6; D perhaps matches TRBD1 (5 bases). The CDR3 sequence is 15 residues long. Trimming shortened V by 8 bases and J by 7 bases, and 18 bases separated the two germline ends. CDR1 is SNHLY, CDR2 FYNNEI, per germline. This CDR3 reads CASSEGSTANSPLHF. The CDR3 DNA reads TGTGCCAGCTCAGAGGGGAGTACAGCAAATTCACCCCTCCACTTT.

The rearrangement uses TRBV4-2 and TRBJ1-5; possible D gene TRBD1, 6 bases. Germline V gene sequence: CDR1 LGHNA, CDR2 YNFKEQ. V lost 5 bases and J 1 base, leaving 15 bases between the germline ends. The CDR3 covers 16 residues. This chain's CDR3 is CASSFSGGRSNQPQHF. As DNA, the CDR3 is TGTGCCAGCAGCTTCAGCGGGGGCAGGAGCAATCAGCCCCAGCATTTT.

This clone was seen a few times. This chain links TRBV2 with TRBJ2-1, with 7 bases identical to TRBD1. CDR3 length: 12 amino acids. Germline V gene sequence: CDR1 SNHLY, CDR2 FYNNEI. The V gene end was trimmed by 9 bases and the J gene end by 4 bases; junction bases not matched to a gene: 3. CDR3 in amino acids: CASTTGYNEQFF. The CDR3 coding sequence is TGTGCCAGTACGACAGGGTACAATGAGCAGTTCTTC.

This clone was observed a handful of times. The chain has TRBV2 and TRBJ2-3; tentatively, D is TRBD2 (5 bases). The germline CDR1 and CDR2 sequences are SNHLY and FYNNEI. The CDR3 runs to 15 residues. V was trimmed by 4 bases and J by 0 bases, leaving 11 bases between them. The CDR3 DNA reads TGTGCCAGCAGTGTAAGGCGGACTAGCACAGATACGCAGTATTTT. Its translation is CASSVRRTSTDTQYF.

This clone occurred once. CDR3 sequence: CASSITRGNSPLHF. CDR3 in DNA: TGTGCCAGTAGTATCACCAGGGGTAATTCACCCCTCCACTTT. The chain combines TRBV19 with TRBJ1-6; D possibly corresponds to TRBD1 (6 bases). This CDR3 is built from 14 residues. CDR1 and CDR2 from the germline V gene are LNHDA and SQIVND (reference sequence). With 3 bases removed from V and 6 bases from J, the gap between germline ends came to 9 bases.

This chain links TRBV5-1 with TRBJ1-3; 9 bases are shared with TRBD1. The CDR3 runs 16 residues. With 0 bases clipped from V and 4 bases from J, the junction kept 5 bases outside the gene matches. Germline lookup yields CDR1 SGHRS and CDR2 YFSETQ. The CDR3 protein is CASSLALTGGGNTIYF. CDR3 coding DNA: TGCGCCAGCAGCTTGGCCCTAACAGGGGGCGGAAACACCATATATTTT. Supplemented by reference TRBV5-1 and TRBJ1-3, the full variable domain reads KAGVTQTPRYLIKTRGQQVTLSCSPISGHRSVSWYQQTPGQGLQFLFEYFSETQRNKGNFPGRFSGRQFSNSRSEMNVSTLELGDSALYLCASSLALTGGGNTIYFGEGSWLTVV.

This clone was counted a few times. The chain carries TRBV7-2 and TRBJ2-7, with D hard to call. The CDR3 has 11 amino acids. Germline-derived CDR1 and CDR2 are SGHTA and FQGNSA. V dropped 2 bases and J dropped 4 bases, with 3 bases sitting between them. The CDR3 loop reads CASSLRYEQYF. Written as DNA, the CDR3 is TGTGCCAGCAGCTTACGATACGAGCAGTACTTC.